Listed below are T cell receptor beta chains from one sample, sequenced in a study of control samples from healthy donors and cancer patients. Data came from immunoSEQ multiplex PCR; TCRdb stores just in-frame clones and leaves some out. Of under 200,000 clones listed, about 94% were seen once; the top ten hold about 9.3%. Sequencing input: blood. All receptors come from a woman between 35 and 50 years old in good health. CDR3s include the opening cysteine and the closing phenylalanine or tryptophan. D genes are given only for firm matches. Size is stated for part of the rows, as once, few or many counts, or as a class when the clone is expanded.

D,size,J,V,DNA,CDR3
TRBD2,few,TRBJ2-3,TRBV5-6,TGTGCCAGCAGCTTGATTGGGAGCGGGGGGGCCGAAGGAGATACGCAGTATTTT,CASSLIGSGGAEGDTQYF
.,.,TRBJ1-5,TRBV19,TGTGCCAGTATTGTGCGGGCCGACCTAAATCAGCCCCAGCATTTT,CASIVRADLNQPQHF
.,.,TRBJ1-4,TRBV13,TGTGCCAGCAGCTTAGGTGAAAAACTGTTTTTT,CASSLGEKLFF
.,.,TRBJ1-5,TRBV6-5,TGTGCCAGCACCTCGACCCAGGGCCATCAGCCCCAGCATTTT,CASTSTQGHQPQHF
.,.,TRBJ1-1,TRBV4-1,TGCGCCAGCAGCCAAACCCAGGCAGGGAACACTGAAGCTTTCTTT,CASSQTQAGNTEAFF
.,.,TRBJ1-5,TRBV24-1,TGTGCCACCAGTGATTCATATAGCAATCAGCCCCAGCATTTT,CATSDSYSNQPQHF
TRBD1,.,TRBJ2-7,TRBV5-1,TGCGCCAGCAGCTTGGAAGGACAGGACCGCGAGCAGTACTTC,CASSLEGQDREQYF
.,.,TRBJ1-4,TRBV9,TGTGCCAGCAGCGTTGCCTCAACTAATGAAAAACTGTTTTTT,CASSVASTNEKLFF
.,.,TRBJ1-2,TRBV2,TGTGCCAGCAGTGAAGGGACAGTCTATGGCTACACCTTC,CASSEGTVYGYTF
TRBD2,.,TRBJ2-7,TRBV7-9,TGTGCCAGCAGCAATCCCCGGGGGGGCGCACGGGACGAGCAGTACTTC,CASSNPRGGARDEQYF
.,.,TRBJ2-1,TRBV7-9,TGTGCCAGCAGCTTAGGAGTCCCCATTGACGAAAACAATGAGCAGTTCTTC,CASSLGVPIDENNEQFF
TRBD1,.,TRBJ1-3,TRBV5-1,TGCGCCAGCAGCCCCGGACAGGGCCGCAACACCTCATATTTT,CASSPGQGRNTSYF
TRBD2,.,TRBJ2-2,TRBV6-6,TGTGCCAGCAGTGCTGGCGGGAGCAACACCGGGGAGCTGTTTTTT,CASSAGGSNTGELFF
.,.,TRBJ2-1,TRBV11-3,TGTGCCAGCAGCTTAGGAGGGGGAAACTACAATGAGCAGTTCTTC,CASSLGGGNYNEQFF
.,few,TRBJ1-5,TRBV3-1/TRBV3-2,TGTGCCAGCAGCCAAGACAAAAATCAGCCCCAGCATTTT,CASSQDKNQPQHF
TRBD2,.,TRBJ2-7,TRBV6-2/TRBV6-3,TGTGCCAGCAGTCGCGGGGGGACTAACTACGAGCAGTACTTC,CASSRGGTNYEQYF
.,.,TRBJ2-6,TRBV28,TGTGCCAGCTCCCCCGGATCTGGGGCCAACGTCCTGACTTTC,CASSPGSGANVLTF
.,.,TRBJ2-3,TRBV7-3,TGTGCCAGCAGCCTATACCCCGTTTTGGGGGCCGGGGATACGCAGTATTTT,CASSLYPVLGAGDTQYF
.,once,TRBJ1-1,TRBV12-3/TRBV12-4,TGTGCCAGCAGTTCTTTTCGTGAAGCTTTCTTT,CASSSFREAFF
TRBD1,.,TRBJ2-1,TRBV5-8,TGTGCCAGCAGCTTGGGGACAGGGACCTACAATGAGCAGTTCTTC,CASSLGTGTYNEQFF
TRBD1,.,TRBJ1-4,TRBV18,TGTGCCAGCTCACCCCGGGACAGCAATGAAAAACTGTTTTTT,CASSPRDSNEKLFF
TRBD1,once,TRBJ1-1,TRBV9,TGTGCCAGCAGCGTGGCTGTGGACAGGGTAGCTTTCTTT,CASSVAVDRVAFF
.,.,TRBJ2-5,TRBV5-8,TGTGCCAGCACCAGCCGGGACTACCAAGAGACCCAGTACTTC,CASTSRDYQETQYF
.,.,TRBJ1-1,TRBV13,TGTGCCAGCAGCTTGGGTCCAAGGGGTGAAGCTTTCTTT,CASSLGPRGEAFF
.,.,TRBJ2-5,TRBV11-3,TGTGCTATACGGTATGAGGACAAGCAAAAAGAGAGGGAGACCCAGTACTTC,CAIRYEDKQKERETQYF
.,.,TRBJ2-4,TRBV10-1,TGCGCCAGCAGTGATGGTGGCAGTTTAGCCAAAAACATTCAGTACTTC,CASSDGGSLAKNIQYF
.,once,TRBJ2-3,TRBV4-3,TGCGCCAGCAGCCCGGGACCAGGTTGGGATACGCAGTATTTT,CASSPGPGWDTQYF
.,.,TRBJ1-1,TRBV12-3/TRBV12-4,TGTGCCAGCAGTTTCTGGAGGCAAGCTTTCTTT,CASSFWRQAFF